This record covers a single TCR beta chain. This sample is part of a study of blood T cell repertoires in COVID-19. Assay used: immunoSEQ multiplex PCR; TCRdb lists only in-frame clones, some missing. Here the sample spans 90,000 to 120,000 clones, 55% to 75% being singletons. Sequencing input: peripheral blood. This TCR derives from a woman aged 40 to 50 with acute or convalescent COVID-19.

The CDR3 DNA sequence: TGTGCCAGTAGTATAAGAGGGACACGGTTTTTGAGGGATACGCAGTATTTT. It encodes CASSIRGTRFLRDTQYF. V usage is TRBV19 and J usage is TRBJ2-3; perhaps TRBD1 as D (6 bases). Per germline, CDR1 LNHDA and CDR2 SQIVND (reference sequence). CDR3 length: 17 residues. With 2 bases removed from V and 6 bases from J, the gap between germline ends came to 21 bases.